Listed below are T cell receptor beta chains from one sample, sequenced in a study of blood T cell repertoires in COVID-19. Clones were sequenced by immunoSEQ multiplex PCR, and TCRdb holds only the in-frame ones, with some missing. The data show about 250,000 clones, approximately 79% seen once. Sequencing was carried out using peripheral blood. These receptors originate from a woman aged 80 or older with active or convalescent COVID-19. CDR3s include the opening cysteine and the closing phenylalanine or tryptophan. A D gene is named only where the DNA matches it firmly. Clone size is not always given. Where it is, it says once, few, many or a class for expanded clones.

v_call,j_call,clone_size,d_call,cdr3_nt,cdr3_aa
TRBV29-1,TRBJ2-1,few,-,TGCAGCGTTGAAGGAACCGATCCAGGGGTAGCGTACAATGAGCAGTTCTTC,CSVEGTDPGVAYNEQFF
TRBV28,TRBJ1-5,-,-,TGTGCCAGCGGGGGGGTCCAAGGGTCCCAGCATTTT,CASGGVQGSQHF
TRBV18,TRBJ1-1,-,TRBD1,TGTGCCAGCTCACAGACCCTTACAGGGGCTCTGAACACTGAAGCTTTCTTT,CASSQTLTGALNTEAFF
TRBV20-1,TRBJ1-1,-,-,TGCAGTGCCAGTTACACGACGGGCACTGAAGCTTTCTTT,CSASYTTGTEAFF
TRBV7-9,TRBJ2-2,-,-,TGTGCCAGCAACATCAACACCGGGGAGCTGTTTTTT,CASNINTGELFF
TRBV30,TRBJ1-5,-,TRBD1,TGTGCCTGGAGTGTGGGACAGAACAATCAGCCCCAGCATTTT,CAWSVGQNNQPQHF
TRBV12-5,TRBJ2-2,-,-,TGTGCTAGTGGTTTGGTAACGGGGTTCACCGGGGAGCTGTTTTTT,CASGLVTGFTGELFF
TRBV28,TRBJ2-1,-,-,TGTGCCAGCAGCCCATCTGGGGAGCTTCGGGAGTTCTTC,CASSPSGELREFF
TRBV5-1,TRBJ2-3,-,TRBD2,TGCGCCAGCAGCTTGTGGGGACTAGTCTCCTCCCATGGCACAGATACGCAGTATTTT,CASSLWGLVSSHGTDTQYF
TRBV20-1,TRBJ2-1,-,TRBD2,TGCAGTGCTAGTCGTCCTAGCGGGCGACCCCGGGAGCAGTTCTTC,CSASRPSGRPREQFF
TRBV24-1,TRBJ1-2,once,-,TGTGCCACCAGTGACAAGGACAGAGCCTATGGCTACACCTTC,CATSDKDRAYGYTF
TRBV5-1,TRBJ2-2,-,TRBD2,TGCGCCAGCAGCTTGGTTTCTAGCGGGAAGTCCGGGGAGCTGTTTTTT,CASSLVSSGKSGELFF
TRBV28,TRBJ1-5,-,-,TGTGCCAGCAGTTTACTCCCAGGCCGGGGGAGCAATCAGCCCCAGCATTTT,CASSLLPGRGSNQPQHF
TRBV18,TRBJ2-3,-,-,TGTGCCAGCTCACCCGCGGGAGATACGCAGTATTTT,CASSPAGDTQYF
TRBV15,TRBJ2-2,-,-,TGTGCCACCAGCAGAGTTACAGGGAGCAACACCGGGGAGCTGTTTTTT,CATSRVTGSNTGELFF
TRBV5-1,TRBJ2-1,-,-,TGCGCCAGCAGCTTGATATCCGGGGGTGAGCAGTTCTTC,CASSLISGGEQFF
TRBV18,TRBJ1-1,-,-,TGTGCCAGCTCACCACCGGACACTAACACTGAAGCTTTCTTT,CASSPPDTNTEAFF
TRBV7-2,TRBJ1-6,-,-,TGTGCCAGCAGCTTAGGCGGTCCTGAGAATTCACCCCTCCACTTT,CASSLGGPENSPLHF
TRBV6-1,TRBJ1-5,-,-,TGTGCCAGCAGTGAAGGAGGGTATAGCAATCAGCCCCAGCATTTT,CASSEGGYSNQPQHF
TRBV18,TRBJ2-7,-,TRBD1,TGTGCCAGCTCACGAGACAGGGGCGAGCAGTACTTC,CASSRDRGEQYF
TRBV6-5,TRBJ2-3,-,TRBD2,TGTGCCAGCAGGGCAAGCGGGGGCACAGATACGCAGTATTTT,CASRASGGTDTQYF
TRBV1,TRBJ1-5,-,-,TGCACCAGCAGCCAAGCTCCGGTGAATCAGCCCCAGCATTTT,CTSSQAPVNQPQHF
TRBV9,TRBJ2-5,-,TRBD2,TGTGCCAGCAGCGTAGGCGGGAGAATCTCAGAGACCCAGTACTTC,CASSVGGRISETQYF
TRBV27,TRBJ1-2,-,TRBD1,TGTGCCAGCAGTTCGCGCCCGGGACAGCAAAACTATGGCTACACCTTC,CASSSRPGQQNYGYTF
TRBV5-6,TRBJ1-5,few,-,TGTGCCAGCAGCTACGGACAGCGTAATCAGCCCCAGCATTTT,CASSYGQRNQPQHF
TRBV30,TRBJ2-7,-,-,TGTGCCTGGAGTGTAGACCCGGTGGAGTTCTACGAGCAGTACTTC,CAWSVDPVEFYEQYF
TRBV11-2,TRBJ2-7,-,-,TGTGCCAGCAGTCTCTACCAATCAGGCTCCAACGAGCAGTACTTC,CASSLYQSGSNEQYF
TRBV15,TRBJ1-5,-,-,TGTGCCACCAGCAGAAGCAGGGTTTGGGGCAATCAGCCCCAGCATTTT,CATSRSRVWGNQPQHF
TRBV7-8,TRBJ2-7,-,TRBD2,TGTGCCAGCAGCGCCCGGACTAGCGGGGTACCCTACGAGCAGTACTTC,CASSARTSGVPYEQYF
TRBV19,TRBJ2-3,-,TRBD2,TGTGCCAGTACCCCTAGCGGGGGGCGTAAAGATACGCAGTATTTT,CASTPSGGRKDTQYF
TRBV29-1,TRBJ2-7,-,-,TGCAGCGTTGGTGGAGGGGCTAACTACGAGCAGTACTTC,CSVGGGANYEQYF
TRBV5-1,TRBJ2-3,-,TRBD2,TGCGCCAGCAGCCGAGCGGGGGGGCCGACAGATACGCAGTATTTT,CASSRAGGPTDTQYF
TRBV28,TRBJ2-3,few,-,TGTGCCAGCAGTTTTAACGCGCGCGCGGCCCAAAGCACAGATACGCAGTATTTT,CASSFNARAAQSTDTQYF
TRBV4-1,TRBJ1-1,-,TRBD1,TGCGCCAGCAGCCGGACAGGGTCAAATACTGAAGCTTTCTTT,CASSRTGSNTEAFF
TRBV5-1,TRBJ1-1,-,-,TGCGCCAGCAGCTTGGACAGGGCGAACACTGAAGCTTTCTTT,CASSLDRANTEAFF
TRBV6-1,TRBJ2-7,few,-,TGTGCCAGCAGTGAAGGGGCAGACTCCTACGAGCAGTACTTC,CASSEGADSYEQYF
TRBV28,TRBJ1-5,-,TRBD1,TGTGCCAGCAGTTCATGGACAGGGGGCCGTCAGCCCCAGCATTTT,CASSSWTGGRQPQHF
TRBV11-2,TRBJ2-5,-,TRBD1,TGTGCCAGCAGTCCTACAGGGGGCGCTCGGGAGACCCAGTACTTC,CASSPTGGARETQYF
TRBV30,TRBJ1-1,-,-,TGTGCCTGGACCTTCGGGGGGACTGAAGCTTTCTTT,CAWTFGGTEAFF
TRBV6-5,TRBJ2-2,-,-,TGTGCCAGTTTGACCGGGACGAACACCGGGGAGCTGTTTTTT,CASLTGTNTGELFF
TRBV5-1,TRBJ2-5,-,-,TGCGCCAGCAGCTCACAGGGTAGGGATGGAGAGACCCAGTACTTC,CASSSQGRDGETQYF
TRBV5-4,TRBJ1-2,-,-,TGTGCCAGCAGCCAGGACAGTAACTATGGCTACACCTTC,CASSQDSNYGYTF
TRBV19,TRBJ2-3,-,TRBD2,TGTGCCAGTAGATTAGCGGGGGGGAGCTCAGATACGCAGTATTTT,CASRLAGGSSDTQYF
TRBV5-6,TRBJ1-3,-,-,TGTGCCAGCAGCCCGGCGTCGGAAACAGGGCTCTCTGGAAACACCATATATTTT,CASSPASETGLSGNTIYF
TRBV5-1,TRBJ2-1,-,TRBD2,TGCGCCAGCAGCTTGCCGCCGGCGGGAGGCGCCCATGAGCAGTTCTTC,CASSLPPAGGAHEQFF
TRBV3-1/TRBV3-2,TRBJ2-7,-,-,TGTGCCAGCAGCCAAGATCTAGCAGGCTACGAGCAGTACTTC,CASSQDLAGYEQYF
TRBV5-5,TRBJ1-2,-,-,TGTGCCAGCAGCTTTCGCCCTGGCGGCTCAGGGGCTGGCTACACCTTC,CASSFRPGGSGAGYTF
TRBV2,TRBJ2-2,-,-,TGTGCCAGCAAGTTAGAGAGCACCGGGGAGCTGTTTTTT,CASKLESTGELFF